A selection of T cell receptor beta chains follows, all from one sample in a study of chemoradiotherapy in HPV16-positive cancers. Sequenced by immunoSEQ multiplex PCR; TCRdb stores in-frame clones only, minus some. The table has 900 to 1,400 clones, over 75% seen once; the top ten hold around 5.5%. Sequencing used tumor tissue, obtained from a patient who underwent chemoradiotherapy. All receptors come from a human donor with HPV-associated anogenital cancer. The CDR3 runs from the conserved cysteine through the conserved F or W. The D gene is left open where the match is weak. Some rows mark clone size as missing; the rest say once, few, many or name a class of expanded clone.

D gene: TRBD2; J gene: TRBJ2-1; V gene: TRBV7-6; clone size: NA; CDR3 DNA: TGTGCCAGCAGAGGAGCGGGAGAGGATGAGCAGTTCTTC; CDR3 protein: CASRGAGEDEQFF
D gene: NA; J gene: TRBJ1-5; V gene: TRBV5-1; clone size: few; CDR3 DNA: TGCGCCAGCAGCGTATCCGGGGACGAGAATCAGCCCCAGCATTTT; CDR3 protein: CASSVSGDENQPQHF
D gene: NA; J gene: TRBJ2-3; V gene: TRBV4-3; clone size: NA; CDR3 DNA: TGCGCCAGCAGCCAAGATCGATTTCGGGGGGCGTCCACAGATACGCAGTATTTT; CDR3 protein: CASSQDRFRGASTDTQYF
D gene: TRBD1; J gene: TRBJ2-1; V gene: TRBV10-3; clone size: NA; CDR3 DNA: TGTGCCATCAGTCCCGGGACAGGGTCAGGCTCCTACAATGAGCAGTTCTTC; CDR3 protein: CAISPGTGSGSYNEQFF
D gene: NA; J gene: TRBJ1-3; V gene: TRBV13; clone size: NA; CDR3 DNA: TGTGCCAGCAGCTCGCAAGCTGGAAACACCATATATTTT; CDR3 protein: CASSSQAGNTIYF
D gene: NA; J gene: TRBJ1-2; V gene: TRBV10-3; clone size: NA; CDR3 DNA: TGTGCCATCAGTGAGTCTTGGGGACGCACGGCTAACTATGGCTACACCTTC; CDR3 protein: CAISESWGRTANYGYTF
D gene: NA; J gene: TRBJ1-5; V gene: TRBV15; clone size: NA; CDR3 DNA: TGTGCCACCAGCAGAGATACTGGTCCCCAGCATTTT; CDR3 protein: CATSRDTGPQHF
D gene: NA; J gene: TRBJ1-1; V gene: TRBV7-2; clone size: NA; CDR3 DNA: TGTGCCAGCAGCGCCGGGAGATTGAACACTGAAGCTTTCTTT; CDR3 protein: CASSAGRLNTEAFF
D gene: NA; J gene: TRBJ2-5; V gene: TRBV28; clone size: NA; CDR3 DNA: TGTGCCAGCAGTTCGTCCCCGTCGGAGACCCAGTACTTC; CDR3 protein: CASSSSPSETQYF
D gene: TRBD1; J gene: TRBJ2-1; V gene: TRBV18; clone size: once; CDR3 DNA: TGTGCCAGCTCTAGGGACAGGTCCTACAATGAGCAGTTCTTC; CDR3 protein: CASSRDRSYNEQFF
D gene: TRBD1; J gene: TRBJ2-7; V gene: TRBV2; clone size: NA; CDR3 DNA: TGTGCCAGCAGACAGGGGACGTACGTGCAGTACTTC; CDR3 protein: CASRQGTYVQYF
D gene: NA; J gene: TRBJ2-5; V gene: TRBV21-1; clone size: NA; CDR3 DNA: TGTGCCAGCAGCTCTCTAATACAACAAGAGACCCAGTACTTC; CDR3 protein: CASSSLIQQETQYF
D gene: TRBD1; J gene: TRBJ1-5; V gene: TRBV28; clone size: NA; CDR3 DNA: TGTGCCAGCAGACAGGGGAACAATCAGCCCCAGCATTTT; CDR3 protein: CASRQGNNQPQHF
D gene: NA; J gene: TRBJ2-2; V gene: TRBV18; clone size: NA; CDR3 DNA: TGTGCCAGCTCGCGACCCTGGATCGGGGGGCCCACCGGGGAGCTGTTTTTT; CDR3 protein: CASSRPWIGGPTGELFF
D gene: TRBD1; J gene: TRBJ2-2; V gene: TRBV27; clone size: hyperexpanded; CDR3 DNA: TGTGCCAGCACTGGGTCGGGACAGGGGAACACCGGGGAGCTGTTTTTT; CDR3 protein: CASTGSGQGNTGELFF
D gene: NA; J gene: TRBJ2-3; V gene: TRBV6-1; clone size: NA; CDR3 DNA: TGTGCCAGCGGGACCGTTGATAGCACAGATACGCAGTATTTT; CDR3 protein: CASGTVDSTDTQYF
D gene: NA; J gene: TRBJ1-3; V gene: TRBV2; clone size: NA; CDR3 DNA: TGTGCCAGCAGTGAACATAGGACGCCCGTCACTGGAAACACCATATATTTT; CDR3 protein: CASSEHRTPVTGNTIYF
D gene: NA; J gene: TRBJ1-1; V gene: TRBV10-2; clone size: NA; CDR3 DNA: TGCGCCAGCAGTAGCATCAGGGAGGCCACTGAAGCTTTCTTT; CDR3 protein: CASSSIREATEAFF
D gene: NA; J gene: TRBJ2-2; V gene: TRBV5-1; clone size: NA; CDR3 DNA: TGCGCCAGCAGCACAGGGTCGAACACCGGGGAGCTGTTTTTT; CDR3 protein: CASSTGSNTGELFF
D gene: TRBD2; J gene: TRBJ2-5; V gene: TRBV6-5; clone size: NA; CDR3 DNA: TGTGCCAGCAGTCCCCGGACTAGCGGCCTTGGGACCCAGTACTTC; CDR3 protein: CASSPRTSGLGTQYF
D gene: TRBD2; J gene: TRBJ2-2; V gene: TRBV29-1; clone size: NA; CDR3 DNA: TGCAGCGTTTGGGAGGGAGGGCCGTCCGGGGAGCTGTTTTTT; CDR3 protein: CSVWEGGPSGELFF
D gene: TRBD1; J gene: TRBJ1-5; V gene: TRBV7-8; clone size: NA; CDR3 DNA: TGTGCCAGCAGCCTAGCGCGGGACAGAACAAGACAGCCCCAGCATTTT; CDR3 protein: CASSLARDRTRQPQHF
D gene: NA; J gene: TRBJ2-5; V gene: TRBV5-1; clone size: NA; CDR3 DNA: TGCGCCAGCAGCAAACGAGGGGCCGGGGAGACCCAGTACTTC; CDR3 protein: CASSKRGAGETQYF
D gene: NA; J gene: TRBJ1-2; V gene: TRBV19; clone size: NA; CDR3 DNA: TGTGCCAGTAGTCCTTGGTCGTCCGGCTACACCTTC; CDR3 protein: CASSPWSSGYTF
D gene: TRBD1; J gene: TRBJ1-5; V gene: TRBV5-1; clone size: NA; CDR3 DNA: TGCGCCAGCAGCTTAGGACCGGGACAGGGCTCGGGCGGGCAGCCCCAGCATTTT; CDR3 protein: CASSLGPGQGSGGQPQHF
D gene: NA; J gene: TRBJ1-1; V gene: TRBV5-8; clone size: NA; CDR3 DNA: TGTGCCAGCAGCTTGGGGCAAGGGATCACTGAAGCTTTCTTT; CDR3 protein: CASSLGQGITEAFF
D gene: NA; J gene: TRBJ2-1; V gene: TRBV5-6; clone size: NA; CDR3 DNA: TGTGCCAGCAGCTTGGGTCAGGACCGTTACAATGAGCAGTTCTTC; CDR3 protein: CASSLGQDRYNEQFF
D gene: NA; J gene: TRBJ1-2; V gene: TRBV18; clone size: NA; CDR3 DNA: TGTGCCAGCTCAACAGGATTCCAAGAAGCTTGCACCTTC; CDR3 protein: CASSTGFQEACTF
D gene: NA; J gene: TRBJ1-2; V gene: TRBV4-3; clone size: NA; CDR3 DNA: TGCGCCAGCAGCCAAGATAAATGGGAATGGGGCTATGGCTACACCTTC; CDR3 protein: CASSQDKWEWGYGYTF
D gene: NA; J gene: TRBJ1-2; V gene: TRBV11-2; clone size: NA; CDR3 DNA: TGTGCCAGCAGCTCTAACGCTAACTATGGCTACACCTTC; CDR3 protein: CASSSNANYGYTF
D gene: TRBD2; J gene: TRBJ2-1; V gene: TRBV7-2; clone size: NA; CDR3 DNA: TGTGCCAGCAGCTCCGGGGGGGCTTACAATGAGCAGTTCTTC; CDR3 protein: CASSSGGAYNEQFF
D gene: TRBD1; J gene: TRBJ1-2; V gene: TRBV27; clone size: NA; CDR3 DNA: TGTGCCAGCAGTTTTACAGGGGCGTATGGCTACACCTTC; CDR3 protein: CASSFTGAYGYTF
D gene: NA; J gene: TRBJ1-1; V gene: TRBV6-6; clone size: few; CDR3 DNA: TGTGCCAGCAGTTACTTTGGCCGGACTGAAGCTTTCTTT; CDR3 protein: CASSYFGRTEAFF
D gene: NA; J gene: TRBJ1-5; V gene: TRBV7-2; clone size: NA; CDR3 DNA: TGTGCCAGCAGCCTCCAGCCAAGCAATCAGCCCCAGCATTTT; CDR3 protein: CASSLQPSNQPQHF
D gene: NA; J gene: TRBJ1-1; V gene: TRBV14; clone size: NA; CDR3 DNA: TGTGCCAGCAGAAACTTGGGTACTGAAGCTTTCTTT; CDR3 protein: CASRNLGTEAFF
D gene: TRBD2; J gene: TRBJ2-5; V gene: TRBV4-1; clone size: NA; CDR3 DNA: TGCGCCAGCAGCCAAGGGACTAGCGGGGGTTCTGAGACCCAGTACTTC; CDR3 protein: CASSQGTSGGSETQYF
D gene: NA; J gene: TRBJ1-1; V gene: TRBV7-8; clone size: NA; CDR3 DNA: TGTGCCAGCAGCCCCCGGTTAACTGAAGCTTTCTTT; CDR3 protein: CASSPRLTEAFF
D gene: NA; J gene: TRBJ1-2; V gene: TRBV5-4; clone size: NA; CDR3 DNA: TGTGCCAGCAGCTCCGCGGGGGATGGCTACACCTTC; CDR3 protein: CASSSAGDGYTF
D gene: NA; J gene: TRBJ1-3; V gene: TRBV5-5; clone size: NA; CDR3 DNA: TGTGCCAGCACACCGGTGGCCGAAAGCCCTCTCTCTGGAAACACCATATATTTT; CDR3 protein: CASTPVAESPLSGNTIYF